This T cell receptor (beta chain) was profiled in a study of Graves' ophthalmopathy and Graves' hyperthyroidism. RNA transcripts were the source from which TCR beta CDR3 regions were amplified. HTBI primers primed a first-round RT-PCR, and a second-round multiplex PCR followed. TCRdb ran MiXCR on the multiplex PCR reads and lists one entry per CDR3 protein. In the table there are around 170,000 distinct CDR3 sequences, 30% to 45% of which are singletons. This CDR3 is built from 15 residues. Per germline, CDR1 MGHRA and CDR2 YSYEKL. Trimming left V 0 bases short and J 0 bases short, with 8 bases between.

The sequence was collected from a woman aged 40 to 50 with Graves' ophthalmopathy. The gene calls are TRBV4-1 and TRBJ2-5; D possibly corresponds to TRBD2 (5 bases). The sequencing sample was made of peripheral blood. This CDR3 reads CASSQDMTNQETQYF. CDR3 sequence (DNA): TGCGCCAGCAGCCAAGATATGACTAACCAAGAGACCCAGTACTTC.